The 5 T cell receptor beta chains listed next were all sequenced from one sample in a study of siplizumab effects on memory and regulatory T cells. Assay: immunoSEQ multiplex PCR; the TCRdb copy retains only in-frame clones and omits some. Of more than 95,000 clones in the sample, more than 85% were seen once. Sequences were obtained from Tregs sorted from blood. These receptors were collected from a human donor in good health.

The chain employs TRBV30 and TRBJ1-5, with 9 bases lining up with TRBD1. Germline CDR1 GTSNPN, CDR2 SVGIG (reference sequence). This CDR3 is 16 amino acids long. After removal of 3 bases from V and 4 bases from J, the junction contained 10 bases not matched to a gene. CDR3 protein: CAWSTKQGARNQPQHF. The CDR3 region has the DNA TGTGCCTGGAGCACGAAACAGGGGGCACGTAATCAGCCCCAGCATTTT.

The rearrangement links TRBV19 to TRBJ2-1; D not certain. CDR1 and CDR2 (germline): LNHDA, SQIVND (reference sequence). CDR3 length: 14 amino acids. V dropped 4 bases and J dropped 0 bases, with 7 bases sitting between them. CDR3 DNA sequence: TGTGCCAGTAGTAGAATCAGCTCCTACAATGAGCAGTTCTTC. Translated: CASSRISSYNEQFF.

The V and J genes are TRBV6-5 and TRBJ2-1; TRBD1 aligns across 10 bases. This CDR3 comprises 15 residues. Germline V lookup: CDR1 MNHEY, CDR2 SVGAGI. The trim removed 6 bases at V and 2 bases at J, leaving 4 bases unmatched. The CDR3 protein is CASRADRGPYNEQFF. In nucleotides, the CDR3 is TGTGCCAGCAGGGCCGACAGGGGGCCCTACAATGAGCAGTTCTTC.

This clone was seen a single time. The chain couples TRBV9 to TRBJ2-3; 10 bases match TRBD2. This CDR3 contains 16 residues. Germline assignment: CDR1 SGDLS and CDR2 YYNGEE. J lost 2 bases, V lost 0 bases, and 3 bases had no gene match. In DNA form, the CDR3 reads TGTGCCAGCAGCGTAGCTAGCGGGAGTCTCACAGATACGCAGTATTTT. As protein: CASSVASGSLTDTQYF.

The gene calls are TRBV2 and TRBJ2-2; D gene unclear. The germline gives CDR1 SNHLY, CDR2 FYNNEI. The CDR3 extends over 13 amino acids. Trimming took 4 bases from V and 7 from J, leaving 10 bases between them. CDR3 in DNA: TGTGCCAGCAGTGGTGTGGTAAACGGGGAGCTGTTTTTT. It codes for CASSGVVNGELFF. Supplemented by reference TRBV2 and TRBJ2-2, the full variable domain reads EPEVTQTPSHQVTQMGQEVILRCVPISNHLYFYWYRQILGQKVEFLVSFYNNEISEKSEIFDDQFSVERPDGSNFTLKIRSTKLEDSAMYFCASSGVVNGELFFGEGSRLTVL.